This paragraph reports one TCR beta chain. The antigen it binds to is not known. The library was built by means of the immunoSEQ multiplex PCR assay. For the multiplex PCR, a mixture combining 60 forward primers for TCR Vbeta segments and 13 reverse primers for TCR Jbeta segments was used. The CDR3 region of rearranged TCR beta genes was amplified from genomic DNA by a multiplex PCR assay. The Illumina HiSeq System was used to sequence the amplified TCR beta libraries as 87-base-pair reads. The authors processed their data as follows. In a later analysis, tens of millions of unique TCR beta chains were counted across the approximately 670 repertoires, and about 9.9 million of these chains were shared by at least two donors. Raw reads were error-corrected and collapsed into unique sequences by a nearest-neighbor algorithm in which closely related sequences were merged to remove PCR and sequencing errors. To assign V, D and J gene segments, CDR3 sequences were aligned to IMGT reference sequences. For a sequence to be retained, at least a six-nucleotide match to both a V gene segment and a J gene segment was required. Rearrangements were classified as productive when the CDR3 lacked stop codons and remained in frame with V and J, and all other rearrangements were classified as non-productive. Following IMGT convention, CDR3 was defined as the stretch from the second conserved V-encoded cysteine up to the conserved J-encoded phenylalanine. In an earlier analysis of more than 550 of the donors, sequences lacking an unambiguous match to a single V gene segment were excluded. An earlier analysis of just under 600 of the donors called V segments functional above 56.7% productive rearrangements and segregating when the between-donor standard deviation exceeded 5%. To diagnose cytomegalovirus status from the catalog of TCR beta chain sequences, a statistical classification framework was built. V and J gene assignment, in a later analysis, came from comparing TCR nucleotide sequences with IMGT/GENE-DB human TR gene sequences. A later analysis assigned CDR3 sequences and most-parsimonious VDJ recombination scenarios with the TCRdist pipeline. A later analysis defined each TCR beta chain by its CDR3 amino acid sequence plus V-gene family, and excluded reads lacking a unique V-gene family. In a later analysis, around 650 highly shared, low-generation-probability nucleotide sequences were removed to address suspected cross-contamination and a sequencing artifact. In a later analysis, a clonal expansion index for each public chain was calculated from normalized within-repertoire ranks of inferred template counts. In a later analysis, generation probabilities were computed with a VDJ recombination model fitted to out-of-frame rearrangements, and the resulting probabilities were checked against IGoR. A later analysis scored TCR-TCR, TCR-HLA and TCR-CMV co-occurrence with hypergeometric tests, applying a repertoire-size bias correction to TCR pairs. In a later analysis, false discovery rates were estimated by permuting HLA or CMV assignments 20 times. A later analysis grouped co-occurring TCRs with DBSCAN, adding TCRdist sequence similarity when clustering within HLA-allele-positive subsets. Repertoires with fewer than 30,000 or more than 120,000 public chains were left out of co-occurrence clustering, as were five repertoires with anomalous nucleotide sharing. TCRdb mirrors the immuneACCESS table, restricted to in-frame sequences. Some clones are absent from its copies; in checked studies, under half trace to an unresolved V gene, and the reason for the others is unknown. V, J and clone size are taken as reported in that table, and D and trimming were inferred from the DNA itself. The sample table on file contains some 150,000 clones. 2% to 2.5% of the sample belongs to the ten largest clones.

This record comes from a study of cytomegalovirus exposure and HLA in healthy donors (dated by TCRdb to the late 2010s). General notes on the study: In an earlier analysis of roughly 500 of the donors, 276 Gb of sequence data and 120 million or so unique TCR beta sequences from approximately 180 million T cells were reported. Approximately 330 gigabases of sequencing data and 70 million to 95 million unique TCR sequences made up an early release that covered 640 HLA-typed donors. The genetic ancestry cluster associated with self-reported Caucasian donors included 65% to 90% of the roughly 400 genotyped donors. The study aimed to test whether signatures of past pathogen exposure could be identified by cataloging public T cell receptors. The T cell repertoires of under 700 subjects were profiled by immunosequencing and related to cytomegalovirus serostatus. Besides the first cohort of 666 subjects, a separate validation cohort made up of roughly 130 different subjects was used. To predict cytomegalovirus infection status, the study brought together high-throughput TCR immunosequencing, statistical association of individual TCRs with disease status, and machine learning. To study patterns of TCR occurrence, a later analysis re-analyzed previously published TCR beta repertoires from around 660 donors and added high-resolution HLA genotyping. The later analysis used no new phenotypic data to find candidate immune exposures, relying instead on TCR beta sequences and their occurrence across donors. To decide whether each TCR beta V gene segment behaved as functional or pseudogenic, an earlier analysis of some 600 of the donors relied on high-throughput TCR beta sequencing. Alongside the repertoire data, information on donor age, sex, ethnicity and CMV serostatus was compiled. In a later genetic analysis, genome-wide SNP genotypes for about three fifths of the roughly 670 donors were used, and that subset was treated as a discovery cohort. All discovery cohort repertoires had been generated using a single sequencing platform. HLA typing included class I and class II loci at four-digit resolution. Typing coverage varied by locus: roughly 620-630 donors for A, B, C, DRB1 and DQB1; some 520 for DQA1; over 600 for DPA1; about 450 for DPB1. Four or five DR-DQ haplotypes were handled as single units for association and clustering because linkage in the cohort was strong. Among around 400 genotyped donors of the cohort, an average of 235,054 unique TCR beta nucleotide sequences were sequenced per donor, around a sixth of them non-productive. On the study overall, not on this receptor specifically: According to the authors, the approach could potentially be generalized to other disease states and immunological phenotypes. A total of fewer than 200 TCR beta chains were listed by the study as associated with cytomegalovirus. Correlated functional status among segregating V segments might be attributable to linkage disequilibrium, but an unknown experimental factor could not be ruled out. A later analysis found that TCR association rates varied across HLA loci, with DRB1 alleles showing the most associated TCRs and HLA-C alleles the fewest. Three of the identified cytomegalovirus-associated TCR beta chains were confirmed in vitro to be specific for cytomegalovirus antigens. Most CMV-associated TCR beta chains appeared to be HLA-restricted in a later analysis, and the HLA associations seemed to be driven largely by CMV exposure. The cohort was sequenced for TCR beta chains only, and without alpha or paired-chain data the features that could be detected were limited. The classifier was reported to diagnose cytomegalovirus status with high specificity and sensitivity in both the original and validation cohorts. An earlier analysis of 587 of the donors showed that most TCR beta V segments appeared in productive rearrangements either about 87% or about 30% of the time, which broadly matched IMGT annotations. Specific HLA alleles were associated with more than 15,000 TCR beta sequences at a false discovery rate of 0.05 in a later analysis. While some public TCRs were present in many individuals, most TCR sequences turned up only very rarely across donors. The presence/absence analyses assumed that sequencing depth was roughly uniform across donors, and that assumption may not be true. In a later analysis, HLA-associated TCR beta chains showed more clonal expansion and lower generation probabilities than non-associated chains that were equally common. A later genetic analysis associated a missense DCLRE1C variant with V-gene and J-gene trimming of TCR beta chains, and an independent cohort replicated the association. According to a later analysis, parvovirus B19, influenza, CMV and Epstein-Barr virus appeared linked to several top co-occurrence clusters. Compared with the approximately 720-donor mean, donors in an Asian-associated ancestry cluster had fewer N-insertions in productive TCRs, according to a later genetic analysis. CMV serostatus was the only immune exposure information available for the cohort. HLA typing was unavailable for some donors at each locus, so association tests used only the typed subset. A further reported finding was that TCR beta sequences accurately predicted the HLA-A and HLA-B alleles for most subjects in the first cohort. Because counts were too low, roughly 17 rarely observed V segments, including chromosome 9 orphons, were left out of the earlier analysis of about 620 of the donors. Some IMGT-functional V segments, including TRBV6-2 and TRBV6-3, could not be told apart with the 87-base-pair reads, so those segments were excluded. Strong co-occurrence of HLA alleles, especially DR and DQ, made assigning TCR associations to individual alleles difficult. A cluster of highly shared sequence variants was judged likely to be a technical artifact of the sequencing pipeline.

The germline ends are 12 bases apart after V is trimmed by 4 bases and J by 2 bases. For CDR1 and CDR2, the germline V gene (reference sequence) lists LNHDA and SQIVND. The CDR3 holds 15 amino acids from the cysteine to the phenylalanine. The only DNA kept is the CDR3, 45 bases in frame from the first base. The cohort consisted of hundreds of healthy bone marrow donors. At the time of sampling, all cohort members were nominally healthy, though unrecorded immune exposures were likely present. The donor tested CMV seronegative, placing the donor among the 350 or so seronegative members of the cohort. A peripheral blood sample was collected from each donor, and TCR beta sequencing was performed on peripheral blood mononuclear cells. The Qiagen DNeasy Blood Extraction Kit was used to extract genomic DNA from the blood cell samples.

The V and J genes are TRBV19 and TRBJ2-1, with the D gene not confidently named. The source of this sequence is a woman under 30 in good health and CMV-seronegative. Sequenced sample: PBMCs. The CDR3 here reads CASSNTPRTYNEQFF. The nucleotide sequence reads TGTGCCAGTAGTAATACGCCTAGGACCTACAATGAGCAGTTCTTC.